This record looks at one T cell receptor beta chain sequence and its context. The sample belongs to a study of blood T cell repertoires in COVID-19. Study-wide background: COVID-19 samples collected from the United States, Italy and Spain covered acute and convalescent phases. T cells, B-cell-depleted T cells, or PBMCs provided the cDNA or gDNA that served as material.

The CDR3 is 15 residues long. Losses at the gene ends were 0 bases for V and 4 bases for J; bases not matched to a gene: 2. The V gene's germline CDR1 is MDHEN and CDR2 SYDVKM. Per the original methods: From reference gene primer amplification, estimates of nucleated cell counts were derived. The repertoire was sequenced with immunoSEQ multiplex PCR; TCRdb's copy has only in-frame clones and lacks some. The V and J calls and clone size were taken over from that table, and D and trimming were inferred from the DNA. The sample includes around 62,000 clones, 88% of them seen just once. The sample taken for sequencing was peripheral blood. The V and J genes are TRBV28 and TRBJ2-2; TRBD2 matches at 7 bases. The receptor was derived from an older woman with acute or convalescent COVID-19. The CDR3 region has the DNA TGTGCCAGCAGTTTATGGCTAGCGGCCACCGGGGAGCTGTTTTTT. It specifies CASSLWLAATGELFF.